The rows below give T cell receptor beta chains drawn from one sample of a study of shared clonotypes between healthy human individuals. Sequenced by immunoSEQ multiplex PCR; TCRdb stores in-frame clones only, minus some. The repertoire holds a few million clones, 85% to 95% seen once, with about 0.37% in the top ten. Input material: naive CD4+ T cells from PBMCs. These receptors all come from a man younger than 30 in good health. Some clones in this sample may be carry-over from other donors' samples. Each CDR3 is given with its conserved first and last residue.

V gene	CDR3 protein
TRBV29-1	CSAQPGQGKDTQYF
TRBV5-4	CASSPAGTDGYTF
TRBV7-3	CASRPMRSTDTQYF
TRBV5-1	CASSLVGSSGYNEQFF
TRBV20-1	CSARDGLSQYF
TRBV6-5	CASSYSILASQGFVNF
TRBV5-1	CASSFLAGSGGELFF
TRBV9	CASSVAGGGTEAFF
TRBV4-1	CASSQDQFQGFEKLFF
TRBV5-1	CASSLAADTFSYEQYF
TRBV4-3	CASSQGSSIAKNIQYF
TRBV6-1	CASRFALAVEETQYF
TRBV7-3	CASSLKGQGAWETQYF
TRBV18	CASSGLPGNTIYF
TRBV7-9	CASSLAWGHYGYTF
TRBV5-1	CASSPGTGVETQYF
TRBV7-9	CASNRQPNTEAFF
TRBV28	CASKQGTGANVLTF
TRBV5-1	CASARWVAGETQYF
TRBV4-1	CASSQDRGQVNQPQHF
TRBV28	CASRGGGDYSYEQYF
TRBV7-2	CASTSRRQGAYTEAFF
TRBV28	CASRPPSKGNYGYTF
TRBV6-5	CASNDRVATEAFF
TRBV7-9	CASSLGGFTEAFF
TRBV2	CASSVQGPSETQYF
TRBV7-3	CASSHPGQQQYF
TRBV7-9	CASSPGLSGDSYTF
TRBV27	CASRQFGTGGNQPQHF
TRBV5-5	CASSRGQGADQPQHF
TRBV7-2	CASSLRRASGEKLFF
TRBV2	CASLFDSEAFF
TRBV5-1	CASSLRGYITYEQYF
TRBV11-1	CASSARQGSLAEAFF
TRBV7-3	CASSFGGRFTDTQYF
TRBV2	CASTLFTKRVYEQYF
TRBV18	CASSLEWGQPQHF
TRBV19	CASSQRQRTGELFF
TRBV5-1	CASSLRLGGSGVYEQYF
TRBV15	CATSRGMGNQPQHF